The TCR beta chain described here comes from a study of CD8 T cells in ankylosing spondylitis. MiXCR, run by TCRdb on the 5' RACE reads, gives a single entry per CDR3 protein. The profile shows a few hundred thousand distinct CDR3 sequences, approximately 20% of them singletons. Findings and caveats of the study: Past studies reported some motif variants in reactive arthritis synovial fluid and blood. Seven to nine highly homologous variants made up a TCR beta motif, and this motif appeared characteristic of ankylosing spondylitis blood. Disease-associated clones were reportedly significantly overrepresented in matched ankylosing spondylitis synovial fluid.

CDR3 length: 14 residues. The V gene's germline CDR1 is MNHEY and CDR2 SMNVEV (reference sequence). The ends lost 3 bases at V and 7 bases at J; junction bases unmatched: 7. A few counts support this clonotype. The antigen remains undetermined. The material sequenced was blood, either unsorted or a sorted T cell fraction (not recorded which). V gene TRBV27 combines with J gene TRBJ2-7, with TRBD1 identical over 9 bases. This clonotype was obtained from a male donor with ankylosing spondylitis. Here the CDR3 DNA reads TGTGCCAGCAGTTTTAGTCGGGGGACAGGGGAGCAGTACTTC. This sequence encodes CASSFSRGTGEQYF.